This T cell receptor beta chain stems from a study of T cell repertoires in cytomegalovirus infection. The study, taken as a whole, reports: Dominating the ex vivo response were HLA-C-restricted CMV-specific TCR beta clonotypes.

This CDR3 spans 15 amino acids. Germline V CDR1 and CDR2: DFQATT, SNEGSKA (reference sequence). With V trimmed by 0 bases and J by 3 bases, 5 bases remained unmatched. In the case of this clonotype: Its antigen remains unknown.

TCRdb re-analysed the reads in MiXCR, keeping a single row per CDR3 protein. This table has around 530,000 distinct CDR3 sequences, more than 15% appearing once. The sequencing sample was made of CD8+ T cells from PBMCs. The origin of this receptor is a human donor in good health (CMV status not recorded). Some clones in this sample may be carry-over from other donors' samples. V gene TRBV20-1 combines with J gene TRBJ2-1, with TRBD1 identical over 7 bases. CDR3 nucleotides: TGCAGTGCTAGAGATCCGGGACAGCTCTACAATGAGCAGTTCTTC. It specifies CSARDPGQLYNEQFF.